These 20 T cell receptor beta chains share one sample of origin, sequenced in a study of shared clonotypes between healthy human individuals. Using immunoSEQ multiplex PCR, the repertoire was profiled, and TCRdb retains in-frame clones only, with some absent. Here the sample spans about 120,000 clones, about 71% being singletons. Sequenced material: memory CD8+ T cells sorted from blood. As to subset: CD45RO+ cells pooled with CCR7-negative TemRA cells. The receptors originated from a woman in her twenties or thirties in good health.

In this sample, this clone turned up a few times. This chain joins TRBV29-1 and TRBJ2-5; 9 bases match TRBD1. V dropped 4 bases and J dropped 10; count of bases not matched to a gene: 10. Germline assignment: CDR1 SQVTM and CDR2 ANQGSEA. The CDR3 covers 13 residues. CDR3 bases: TGCAGCGTTGGGACAGGGGACGGCGGTGTCCAGTACTTC. Its translation is CSVGTGDGGVQYF. Full variable domain (outside the CDR3, taken from reference TRBV29-1 and TRBJ2-5): SAVISQKPSRDICQRGTSLTIQCQVDSQVTMMFWYRQQPGQSLTLIATANQGSEATYESGFVIDKFPISRPNLTFSTLTVSNMSPEDSSIYLCSVGTGDGGVQYFGPGTRLLVL.

The chain employs TRBV7-9 and TRBJ2-2, with 10 bases matching TRBD1. The CDR3 runs 17 residues. Looked up from germline, CDR1 is SEHNR and CDR2 is FQNEAQ (reference sequence). The V segment lost 5 bases and the J segment 6 bases; nucleotides outside the gene matches: 12. The CDR3 loop is CASSLPGQGTRPGELFF. The CDR3 nucleotides read TGTGCCAGCAGCCTGCCGGGACAGGGGACCCGTCCCGGGGAGCTGTTTTTT.

This clone was detected many times. The chain employs TRBV19 and TRBJ2-5; D ambiguous. The CDR3 is 14 residues long. Trimming stripped 1 base from V and 4 bases from J, with 10 bases between. CDR1 and CDR2 (germline): LNHDA, SQIVND (reference sequence). The CDR3 reads CASSIGAGPETQYF. CDR3 coding DNA: TGTGCCAGTAGTATAGGTGCAGGACCAGAGACCCAGTACTTC.

This clone has only a few counts. This chain joins TRBV16 and TRBJ2-1; 8 nucleotides align to TRBD2. Germline values: CDR1 KGHSY, CDR2 FQNENV. CDR3 length: 14 amino acids. V trimming: 2 bases; J trimming: 7 bases; junction bases outside the gene matches: 4. The CDR3 here is CASSQPREGNEQFF. The CDR3 nucleotides are TGTGCCAGCAGCCAACCACGGGAGGGGAATGAGCAGTTCTTC. Full variable domain (rest looked up from reference TRBV16 and TRBJ2-1): GEEVAQTPKHLVRGEGQKAKLYCAPIKGHSYVFWYQQVLKNEFKFLISFQNENVFDETGMPKERFSAKCLPNSPCSLEIQATKLEDSAVYFCASSQPREGNEQFFGPGTRLTVL.

This clone was observed a handful of times. The chain joins TRBV2 to TRBJ1-3, with 9 bases lining up with TRBD1. J lost 4 bases, V lost 6 bases, and 10 bases had no gene match. CDR3 length: 16 residues. Germline CDR1 reads SNHLY; CDR2 reads FYNNEI. The chain's CDR3 is CASRDPGTGMGNTIYF. In nucleotides, the CDR3 is TGTGCCAGCAGAGACCCCGGGACAGGGATGGGAAACACCATATATTTT.

This chain uses TRBV2 with TRBJ1-3; no clear D. The germline gives CDR1 SNHLY, CDR2 FYNNEI. V dropped 3 bases and J dropped 6 bases, with 12 bases sitting between them. The CDR3 runs 14 residues. The DNA for the CDR3 is TGTGCCAGCAGTGATTACGGGTATTCAAACACCATATATTTT. It translates to CASSDYGYSNTIYF.

The chain combines TRBV25-1 with TRBJ2-7; D perhaps matches TRBD1 (5 bases). V was cut by 4 bases and J by 1 base, with 8 bases left in between. This CDR3 is 13 amino acids long. The germline gives CDR1 MGHDK, CDR2 SYGVNS. This CDR3 reads CASSGGLSYEQYF. The CDR3 coding sequence is TGTGCCAGCAGTGGGGGCCTATCCTACGAGCAGTACTTC.

The genes are TRBV4-1 and TRBJ2-4; D possibly corresponds to TRBD2 (6 bases). The germline CDR1 and CDR2 sequences are MGHRA and YSYEKL. Trimming pared 4 bases from V and 8 bases from J, leaving 21 bases between. CDR3 length: 16 amino acids. The CDR3 loop reads CASSRSGLRAADIQYF. Written as DNA, the CDR3 is TGCGCCAGCAGCCGATCGGGACTGCGCGCGGCCGACATTCAGTACTTC.

The genes are TRBV7-9 and TRBJ1-3; TRBD1 matches 8 bases. Germline V gene data show CDR1 as SEHNR and CDR2 as FQNEAQ (reference sequence). V gave up 0 bases and J gave up 2 bases; unmatched junction bases: 12. This CDR3 is 19 amino acids long. The CDR3 DNA follows: TGTGCCAGCAGCTTAGCGAGGGTGGACAGGGCTTTACCTGGAAACACCATATATTTT. Protein: CASSLARVDRALPGNTIYF.

The chain uses TRBV27 and TRBJ2-1; D not certain. This CDR3 has 13 residues. Germline V lookup: CDR1 MNHEY, CDR2 SMNVEV (reference sequence). The ends were cut back, 3 bases at V and 3 bases at J, with 6 bases in the middle. CDR3 sequence (DNA): TGTGCCAGCAGTTTTCATTACTACAATGAGCAGTTCTTC. This gives the protein CASSFHYYNEQFF.

A single count supports this clone. The chain employs TRBV2 and TRBJ2-5, with D possibly being TRBD2 (6 bases). With 6 bases removed from V and 3 bases from J, the gap between germline ends came to 17 bases. From germline, CDR1 is SNHLY and CDR2 FYNNEI. This CDR3 has 15 amino acids. The CDR3 sequence: CASRNTLPGEETQYF. The CDR3 nucleotides read TGTGCCAGCAGAAATACGCTCCCGGGAGAAGAGACCCAGTACTTC.

The rearrangement links TRBV29-1 to TRBJ2-1; the match to TRBD2 covers 11 bases. The V and J ends lost 6 bases and 3 bases, in that order; junction bases with no gene match: 10. The CDR3 has 16 residues. Germline lookup yields CDR1 SQVTM and CDR2 ANQGSEA. The CDR3 is CSVFLAGGPGYNEQFF. The CDR3 DNA sequence: TGCAGCGTCTTCTTAGCGGGAGGGCCGGGCTACAATGAGCAGTTCTTC.

This clone came up many times. The gene calls are TRBV6-4 and TRBJ2-3; a weak D match, TRBD1 (6 bases). The CDR3 contains 13 residues. Trimming shortened V by 3 bases and J by 3 bases, and 7 bases separated the two germline ends. From germline, CDR1 is MRHNA and CDR2 SNTAGT. The CDR3 DNA is TGTGCCAGCAGTGAAGGGGGAACAGATACGCAGTATTTT. Translated, it gives CASSEGGTDTQYF.

The chain links TRBV5-1 to TRBJ2-7, with no clear D. This CDR3 has 13 residues. Germline V gives CDR1 SGHRS, CDR2 YFSETQ. The V gene lost 0 bases and the J gene lost 6 bases, with 10 bases spanning the gap. CDR3 in amino acids: CASSLDLTGEQYF. The CDR3 coding sequence is TGCGCCAGCAGCTTGGATTTAACGGGCGAGCAGTACTTC.

The CDR3 nucleotides are TGTGCCAGCAGCTCTAGGGGGGTTCCTAATGAAAAACTGTTTTTT. As protein: CASSSRGVPNEKLFF. The J gene is TRBJ1-4, the V gene TRBV5-4, with D possibly being TRBD1 (6 bases). Between the trimmed V and J ends, which lost 3 bases and 3 bases, there was a span of 12 bases. This CDR3 region has 15 residues. Germline assignment: CDR1 SGHNT and CDR2 YYREEE (reference sequence).

V usage is TRBV25-1 and J usage is TRBJ1-3; tentatively, D is TRBD1 (6 bases). Germline V lookup: CDR1 MGHDK, CDR2 SYGVNS. The CDR3 has 15 residues. The V and J ends lost 3 bases and 8 bases respectively, with 17 bases between them. CDR3 bases: TGTGCCAGCAGTGATCCCCGGGGGGCTGGGGACACCATATATTTT. Protein: CASSDPRGAGDTIYF.

V usage is TRBV7-6 and J usage is TRBJ2-1, with D maybe TRBD2 (6 bases). Germline V gene lookup returns CDR1 SGHVS and CDR2 FNYEAQ. The V and J ends lost 5 bases and 7 bases respectively, with 18 bases between them. The CDR3 extends over 15 amino acids. CDR3 sequence reads: CASSQYSGLINEQFF. CDR3 bases: TGTGCCAGCAGCCAATATAGCGGACTTATAAATGAGCAGTTCTTC.

This chain joins TRBV28 and TRBJ1-3; D gene unclear. V was shortened by 3 bases and J by 7 bases, with 16 bases between the two germline ends. Germline CDR1 MDHEN, CDR2 SYDVKM. This CDR3 contains 15 residues. CDR3 amino acids: CASSLRLPGGNTIYF. CDR3 bases: TGTGCCAGCAGTTTGCGGCTCCCTGGAGGGAACACCATATATTTT.

The chain carries TRBV28 and TRBJ1-2; D gene uncertain. The ends were cut back, 1 base at V and 7 bases at J, with 25 bases in the middle. Looked up from germline, CDR1 is MDHEN and CDR2 is SYDVKM. There are 18 residues in the CDR3. CDR3: CASSLYPHRQSALRGYTF. Written as DNA, the CDR3 is TGTGCCAGCAGTTTATATCCCCACCGCCAGTCGGCATTGCGTGGCTACACCTTC.

The gene calls are TRBV7-6 and TRBJ1-5; D gene unclear. The V and J ends lost 2 bases and 3 bases respectively, with 14 bases between them. The CDR3 is 16 residues long. Germline CDR1 reads SGHVS; CDR2 reads FNYEAQ. CDR3 sequence reads: CASSLRAGALNQPQHF. The CDR3 bases are TGTGCCAGCAGCTTAAGGGCCGGTGCCCTCAATCAGCCCCAGCATTTT.